Detailed here is one T cell receptor (beta chain). Its antigen specificity is not known. Base qualities are not provided; no much larger clone lies one nucleotide away. The sample is drawn from a study of T-cell reconstitution after alpha-beta-depleted transplantation in children (TCRdb year 2016). Study-wide context: Using TCR repertoire profiling, the study followed T-cell immune reconstitution in a quantitative way in children after TCRalphabeta/CD19-depleted allogeneic hematopoietic cell transplantation.

The full study reports these points: Over the following months the frequencies of hyperexpanded clones went down, and after one year T-cell counts and TCRbeta diversity were mostly credited to newly produced T cells. In some patients, the high TCRbeta diversity seen at day 60 was put down to recipient T cells and intrathymic progenitors that had survived conditioning. Apparently early alphabetaT-cell count recovery about two months after transplant reportedly relied on only several hundred rapidly expanded clones derived from non-depleted graft cells.

Preparation of the library involved PCR. Sequencing was carried out with an Illumina HiSeq 2500. Molecular barcoding was employed in the preparation of TCR libraries, with unique molecular identifiers being used to normalize TCRbeta repertoire quantification. Starting from the raw public reads, TCRdb applied fastp trimming at Q25, assembled clones with MiXCR and retained in-frame beta chains. CDR3 protein sequences are deduplicated, and each keeps its most common genes and DNA. The sample table shows hundreds of thousands of distinct CDR3 sequences, and under 15% are seen once. Approximately 2% of the sample is in the top ten clones. The intended sense of this specimen's treatment or condition label: allogeneic hematopoietic cell transplantation with graft depleted of TCRalphabeta T cells and CD19 B cells. The transplant recipients were children given TCRalphabeta/CD19-depleted allogeneic hematopoietic cell grafts.

Based on the germline V gene, the CDR1 and CDR2 sequences are SQVTM and ANQGSEA. Trimming accounts for 6 bases at V and 1 base at J, while the number of junction bases matched to no gene is 11. The CDR3 numbers 16 residues from cysteine through phenylalanine. Left in the record is the CDR3 DNA by itself, 48 bases read in frame from the first base. The receptor was derived from a male patient under 18 who had a stem cell transplant for acute myeloid leukemia, so the T cells may come from the graft donor. This sample comprised PBMCs, mostly from graft donor cells, obtained 360 days after TCRalphabeta/CD19-depleted stem cell transplant. The sequence is built from TRBV29-1 and TRBJ1-1, with 10 bases in between that match TRBD1. CDR3 sequence: CSVVLGQGKRNTEAFF. DNA sequence: TGCAGCGTCGTATTGGGACAGGGGAAGAGGAACACTGAAGCTTTCTTT.